This T cell receptor (beta chain) was sequenced during a study of response to subunit inactivated influenza vaccine. Germline V gives CDR1 SGHRS, CDR2 YFSETQ. Trimming at V came to 0 bases and at J to 3 bases, leaving 9 bases not matched to a gene. The CDR3 contains 16 residues. This clonotype was observed many times. TCRdb reprocessed the RT-PCR reads via MiXCR and lists one record per CDR3 protein. This table holds hundreds of thousands of distinct CDR3 sequences, roughly 23% found once. The V gene is TRBV5-1, the J gene TRBJ2-7, with TRBD1 matching over 7 bases. The sequence derives from a man in his forties or fifties who received an inactivated influenza vaccine. This material consisted of CD4+ T cells sorted from PBMCs, taken more than 4 days after vaccination. This CDR3 reads CASSLELTGNIYEQYF. As DNA, the CDR3 is TGCGCCAGCAGCTTGGAACTGACAGGGAACATCTACGAGCAGTACTTC.